One and the same sample provided the 10 T cell receptor beta chains below, sequenced in a study of cytomegalovirus exposure and HLA in healthy donors. Use of 60 Vbeta and 13 Jbeta primers characterized the PCR. The data were produced by immunoSEQ multiplex PCR, yet TCRdb's version contains in-frame clones alone and is incomplete. Counted here are under 110,000 clones, about 81% occurring once; the ten biggest clones make up approximately 2.8%. The sequenced material came from PBMCs. The receptor source for this set is a male donor in good health and CMV-seropositive.

This clone was seen only once. The V call is TRBV28, the J call TRBJ2-7, with TRBD2 as a possible D gene (6 bases). V gave up 3 bases and J gave up 7 bases, with 16 bases separating them. The CDR3 spans 14 residues. CDR1 and CDR2 (germline): MDHEN, SYDVKM. The CDR3 here is CASSLGGLIWEQYF. DNA of the CDR3: TGTGCCAGCAGTTTGGGGGGACTGATTTGGGAGCAGTACTTC.

The CDR3 DNA is TGTGCCAGCAGCCAGGGACAGGGGGCTTACCCTGGATTCTGGAACACCATATATTTT. Translating gives CASSQGQGAYPGFWNTIYF. The rearrangement links TRBV7-2 to TRBJ1-3; 12 positions agree with TRBD1. CDR3 length: 19 amino acids. Germline CDR1 and CDR2: SGHTA and FQGNSA. V shed 5 bases and J 7 bases; nucleotides not matched to a gene: 18.

This sequence joins TRBV5-1 and TRBJ1-4, with D perhaps TRBD1 (6 bases). Germline-derived CDR1 and CDR2 are SGHRS and YFSETQ. Trimming removed 2 bases from V and 5 bases from J, with 13 bases in between. This CDR3 is built from 15 residues. CDR3: CASSLQGRENEKLFF. CDR3 nucleotides: TGCGCCAGCAGCTTACAGGGTCGGGAAAATGAAAAACTGTTTTTT.

J is TRBJ2-3 and V is TRBV4-3, with D perhaps matching TRBD2 (6 bases). V lost 4 bases to trimming and J lost 1 base, with 9 bases between them. The CDR3 contains 14 residues. Germline values: CDR1 LGHNA, CDR2 YSLEER. CDR3 residues: CASSRGDGTDTQYF. The CDR3 DNA is TGCGCCAGCAGCCGGGGGGATGGCACAGATACGCAGTATTTT.

This clone was seen just once. The J gene is TRBJ1-1, the V gene TRBV7-6; D remains unclear. This CDR3 is built from 13 residues. The V gene lost 0 bases and the J gene lost 4 bases, with 6 bases spanning the gap. Germline V gives CDR1 SGHVS, CDR2 FNYEAQ. CDR3 coding DNA: TGTGCCAGCAGCTTAGCGCGGGGCACTGAAGCTTTCTTT. Translation: CASSLARGTEAFF. The variable domain in full, completed from reference TRBV7-6 and TRBJ1-1, reads GAGVSQSPRYKVTKRGQDVALRCDPISGHVSLYWYRQALGQGPEFLTYFNYEAQQDKSGLPNDRFSAERPEGSISTLTIQRTEQRDSAMYRCASSLARGTEAFFGQGTRLTVV.

This clone has only a few counts. The chain is built from TRBV5-1 and TRBJ2-2; D not certain. Germline lookup yields CDR1 SGHRS and CDR2 YFSETQ. The CDR3 has 13 amino acids. V was clipped by 6 bases and J by 1 base, with 7 bases between them. The CDR3 DNA reads as TGCGCCAGCAACCCCAGGAACACCGGGGAGCTGTTTTTT. It is translated as CASNPRNTGELFF.

V gene TRBV29-1 combines with J gene TRBJ2-6; no reliable D call. Germline-derived CDR1 and CDR2 are SQVTM and ANQGSEA. The CDR3 runs to 14 residues. V lost 7 bases, J lost 3 bases, and 13 bases lay in between. CDR3 sequence reads: CSAFRGSGANVLTF. CDR3 DNA: TGCAGCGCCTTTCGTGGTAGTGGGGCCAACGTCCTGACTTTC.

The DNA of the CDR3 is TGTGCCAGTAGTATAGATGTGATTAGCGGGAGGGCCGTGGAGACCCAGTACTTC. Encoded protein: CASSIDVISGRAVETQYF. V usage is TRBV19 and J usage is TRBJ2-5, with 11 bases aligning to TRBD2. J was trimmed by 5 bases and V by 0 bases; bases with no gene match: 11. This CDR3 comprises 18 residues. CDR1 is LNHDA and CDR2 is SQIVND in the germline V gene (reference sequence).

The J gene is TRBJ2-4, the V gene TRBV10-3; weak D call: TRBD2 (5 bases). CDR3 length equals 11 residues. Germline values: CDR1 ENHRY, CDR2 SYGVKD. V was trimmed by 3 bases and J by 12 bases, leaving 9 bases between them. The CDR3 loop reads CAISDRGPQYF. The CDR3 nucleotides read TGTGCCATCAGTGACCGGGGTCCTCAGTACTTC.

The V gene is TRBV15, the J gene TRBJ1-1, with 7 bases identical to TRBD1. Germline V gene lookup returns CDR1 LNHNV and CDR2 YYDKDF (reference sequence). Germline trimming cut 4 bases from V and 11 bases from J; bases unmatched to any gene: 16. The CDR3 extends over 15 amino acids. Here the CDR3 DNA reads TGTGCCACCAGCACAGGACAGGCGGCTGACGTTGAGGCTTTCTTT. Translating gives CATSTGQAADVEAFF.